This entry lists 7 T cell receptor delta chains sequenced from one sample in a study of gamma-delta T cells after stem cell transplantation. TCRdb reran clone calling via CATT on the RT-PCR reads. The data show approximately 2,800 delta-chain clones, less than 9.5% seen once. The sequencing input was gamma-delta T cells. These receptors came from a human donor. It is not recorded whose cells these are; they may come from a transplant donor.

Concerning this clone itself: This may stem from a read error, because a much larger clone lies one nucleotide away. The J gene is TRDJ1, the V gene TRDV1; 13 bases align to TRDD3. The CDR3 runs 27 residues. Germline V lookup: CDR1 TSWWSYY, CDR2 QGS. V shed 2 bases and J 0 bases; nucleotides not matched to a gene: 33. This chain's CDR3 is CALGESTLPTGGYANKIKDLYTDKLIF. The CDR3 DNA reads TGTGCTCTTGGGGAATCCACCCTTCCTACTGGGGGATACGCGAATAAGATAAAGGACTTATACACCGATAAACTCATCTTT.

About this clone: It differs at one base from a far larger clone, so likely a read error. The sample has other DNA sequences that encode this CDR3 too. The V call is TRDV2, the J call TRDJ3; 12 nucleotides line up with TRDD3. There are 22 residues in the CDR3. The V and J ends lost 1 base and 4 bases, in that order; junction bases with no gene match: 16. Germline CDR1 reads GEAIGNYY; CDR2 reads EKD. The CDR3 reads CACDTWNNWGIPSSWDTRQMFF. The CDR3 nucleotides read TGTGCCTGTGACACATGGAATAACTGGGGGATACCTAGCTCTTGGGACACCCGACAGATGTTTTTC.

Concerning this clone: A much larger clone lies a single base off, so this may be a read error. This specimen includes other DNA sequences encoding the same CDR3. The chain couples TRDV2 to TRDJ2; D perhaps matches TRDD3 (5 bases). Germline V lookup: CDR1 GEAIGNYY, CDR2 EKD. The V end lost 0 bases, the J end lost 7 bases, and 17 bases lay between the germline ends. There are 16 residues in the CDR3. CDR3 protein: CACDTTAGGWKAQLFF. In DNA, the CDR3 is TGTGCCTGTGACACCACGGCCGGGGGGTGGAAAGCACAACTCTTCTTT.

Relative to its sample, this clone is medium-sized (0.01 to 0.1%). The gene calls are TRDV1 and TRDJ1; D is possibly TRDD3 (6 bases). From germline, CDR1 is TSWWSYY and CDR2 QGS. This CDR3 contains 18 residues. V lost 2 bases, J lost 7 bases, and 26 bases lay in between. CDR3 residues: CALGESLDLGIHRGKLIF. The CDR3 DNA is TGTGCTCTTGGGGAATCCTTGGACCTGGGGATCCACCGGGGTAAACTCATCTTT.

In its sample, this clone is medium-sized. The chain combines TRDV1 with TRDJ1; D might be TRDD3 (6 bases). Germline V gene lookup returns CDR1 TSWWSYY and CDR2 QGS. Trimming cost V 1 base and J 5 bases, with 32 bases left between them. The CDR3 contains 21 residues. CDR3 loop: CALGEHWPSRGWGPTGDKLIF. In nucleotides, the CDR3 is TGTGCTCTTGGGGAACACTGGCCTTCGCGGGGATGGGGCCCTACGGGGGATAAACTCATCTTT.

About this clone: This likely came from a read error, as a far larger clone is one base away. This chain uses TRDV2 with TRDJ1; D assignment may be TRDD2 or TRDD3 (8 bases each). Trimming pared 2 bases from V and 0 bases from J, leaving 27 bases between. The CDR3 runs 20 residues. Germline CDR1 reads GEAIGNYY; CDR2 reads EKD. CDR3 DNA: TGTGCCTGTGACAACTCTTCCTACTGGGGATACTACCCGTACACCGATAAACTCATCTTT. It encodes CACDNSSYWGYYPYTDKLIF.

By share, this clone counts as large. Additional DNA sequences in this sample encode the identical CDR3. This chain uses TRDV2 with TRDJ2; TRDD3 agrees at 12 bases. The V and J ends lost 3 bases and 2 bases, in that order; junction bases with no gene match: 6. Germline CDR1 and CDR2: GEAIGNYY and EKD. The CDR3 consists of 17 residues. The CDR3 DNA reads TGTGCCTGTGACGTACTGGGGGATACAGAATTGACAGCACAACTCTTCTTT. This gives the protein CACDVLGDTELTAQLFF.